This TCR beta chain was retrieved from a study of identical twins. The study, taken as a whole, reports: Modeled out-of-frame TCR alpha sharing in monozygotic twins fell below observed levels. For cord blood, abundant beta clonotypes had fewer insertions, unlike memory repertoires, which showed none.

This clonotype was counted ten times or more. As yet, its antigen is unknown. The authors used template switching to add a universal primer site and gave cDNA unique molecular identifiers. TCRdb fed the 5' RACE reads into MiXCR, producing one record per CDR3 protein. The sample holds 510,000 or so distinct CDR3 sequences, roughly 15% seen once. The CDR3 covers 15 residues. V was shortened by 6 bases and J by 9 bases, with 21 bases between the two germline ends. This same sample was also part of a study on yellow fever vaccine responses in identical twins.

This receptor was obtained from a woman between 18 and 29 years old in good health. The gene calls are TRBV12-3 or TRBV12-4 and TRBJ2-1; D tentatively reads TRBD1 or TRBD2 (5 bases each). Sequenced material: CD4+ T cells sorted from blood. CDR3: CASREPGPSSSEQFF. In DNA form, the CDR3 reads TGTGCCAGCAGGGAACCGGGACCGAGCAGTTCTGAGCAGTTCTTC.